This is a list of T cell receptor beta chains from one sample in a study of blood T cell repertoires in COVID-19. Sequencing used immunoSEQ multiplex PCR; TCRdb keeps in-frame clones, though not all of them. The sample holds some 150,000 clones; 85% to 90% are singletons and the top ten take about 8%. The sequenced sample consisted of peripheral blood. The source is a woman aged 60-75 years with acute or convalescent COVID-19. CDR3s include the opening cysteine and the closing phenylalanine or tryptophan. D genes are given only for firm matches. Only part of the rows carry a size: once, few, many, or a class if the clone is expanded.

CDR3aa	CDR3nt	v_gene	abundance	j_gene	d_gene
CASSSPYGGYNEQFF	TGTGCCAGCAGCTCCCCCTACGGGGGGTACAATGAGCAGTTCTTC	TRBV6-5	.	TRBJ2-1	TRBD2
CASSFVTSGRSGGAIYEQYF	TGTGCCAGCAGTTTCGTTACGAGTGGGCGGAGCGGGGGGGCAATCTACGAGCAGTACTTC	TRBV27	.	TRBJ2-7	TRBD2
CASSFREGGLKTEAFF	TGTGCCAGCAGTTTCAGGGAGGGGGGGTTAAAGACTGAAGCTTTCTTT	TRBV6-5	.	TRBJ1-1	.
CASSLRGYGYTF	TGTGCCAGCAGTTTAAGGGGGTACGGCTACACCTTC	TRBV27	.	TRBJ1-2	.
CASSLRDRSNQPQHF	TGTGCCAGCAGTTTAAGGGACAGGTCCAATCAGCCCCAGCATTTT	TRBV28	once	TRBJ1-5	TRBD1
CASISYLNTEAFF	TGTGCCAGCATTAGTTACCTGAACACTGAAGCTTTCTTT	TRBV28	.	TRBJ1-1	.
CASSQRAVQETQYF	TGTGCCAGCAGCCAAAGAGCGGTCCAAGAGACCCAGTACTTC	TRBV3-1/TRBV3-2	.	TRBJ2-5	.
CASSERDRQIGSPLHF	TGTGCCAGCTCAGAAAGGGACAGGCAAATAGGTTCACCCCTCCACTTT	TRBV18	.	TRBJ1-6	TRBD1
CASSLVGAGGFQETQYF	TGTGCCAGCAGCTTAGTGGGTGCGGGGGGGTTCCAAGAGACCCAGTACTTC	TRBV11-2	.	TRBJ2-5	TRBD2
CASSPPGQGAGEAFF	TGTGCCAGCAGCCCCCCAGGACAGGGGGCCGGTGAAGCTTTCTTT	TRBV5-6	.	TRBJ1-1	TRBD1
CASSQGQGVNDSPLHF	TGCGCCAGCAGCCAAGGACAGGGGGTGAATGATTCACCCCTCCACTTT	TRBV4-1	few	TRBJ1-6	TRBD1
CASSSETGDNEQFF	TGCGCCAGCAGCTCCGAGACAGGGGACAATGAGCAGTTCTTC	TRBV4-3	.	TRBJ2-1	TRBD1
CASSSSSTDTQYF	TGTGCCAGCAGTTCGAGCAGCACAGATACGCAGTATTTT	TRBV28	.	TRBJ2-3	.
CASSPDRARKTQYF	TGTGCCAGTAGTCCCGACAGGGCGAGGAAGACCCAGTACTTC	TRBV19	.	TRBJ2-5	TRBD1
CASSTGVALRDTGELFF	TGTGCCAGTAGCACAGGGGTCGCCCTAAGGGACACCGGGGAGCTGTTTTTT	TRBV19	.	TRBJ2-2	TRBD1
CASRERGNTYSNQPQHF	TGTGCCAGCAGAGAAAGGGGGAACACGTATAGCAATCAGCCCCAGCATTTT	TRBV2	few	TRBJ1-5	.
CASSLGTSGEETQYF	TGTGCCAGCAGCTTGGGGACTAGCGGGGAAGAGACCCAGTACTTC	TRBV7-8	.	TRBJ2-5	TRBD2
CASSLRGQLSNQPQHF	TGTGCCAGCAGCTTACGCGGGCAGCTTAGCAATCAGCCCCAGCATTTT	TRBV7-8	.	TRBJ1-5	.
CASSLATGVHNQPQHF	TGTGCCAGCAGCTTGGCCACGGGGGTTCACAATCAGCCCCAGCATTTT	TRBV5-5	.	TRBJ1-5	.
CASGGQAFQPQHF	TGTGCCTCTGGAGGACAGGCTTTTCAGCCCCAGCATTTT	TRBV30	.	TRBJ1-5	TRBD1
CASEGQGIDEQYF	TGCGCCAGCGAGGGACAGGGAATCGACGAGCAGTACTTC	TRBV10-2	.	TRBJ2-7	TRBD1
CASKGQGAETLHF	TGTGCCAGCAAGGGACAGGGGGCCGAAACCCTCCACTTT	TRBV2	.	TRBJ1-6	TRBD1
CASSRKTGTDTQYF	TGTGCCAGCAGCCGAAAGACAGGGACAGATACGCAGTATTTT	TRBV4-2	.	TRBJ2-3	TRBD1
CASSLGRGVLYEQYF	TGTGCCAGCAGTTTGGGCAGGGGGGTTCTCTACGAGCAGTACTTC	TRBV27	.	TRBJ2-7	.
CASSLLGTGANYGYTF	TGTGCCAGCAGCTTACTCGGGACAGGGGCGAACTATGGCTACACCTTC	TRBV27	.	TRBJ1-2	TRBD1
CASSRGQGAYEQYF	TGTGCCAGCAGCCGCGGACAGGGGGCCTACGAGCAGTACTTC	TRBV6-5	.	TRBJ2-7	TRBD1
CASSRDRDQPQHF	TGTGCCAGTAGCCGGGACAGAGATCAGCCCCAGCATTTT	TRBV19	.	TRBJ1-5	TRBD1
CAISGGTGWILAKNIQYF	TGTGCCATCAGTGGCGGGACGGGTTGGATATTAGCCAAAAACATTCAGTACTTC	TRBV10-3	.	TRBJ2-4	.
CASSSLALPYNEQFF	TGTGCCAGCAGCTCTCTAGCGCTCCCCTACAATGAGCAGTTCTTC	TRBV7-3	.	TRBJ2-1	.
CAWRETGGPHKAFF	TGTGCCTGGAGAGAGACAGGGGGTCCCCACAAAGCTTTCTTT	TRBV30	.	TRBJ1-1	TRBD1
CASSPQVQETQYF	TGTGCCAGCAGCCCACAGGTCCAAGAGACCCAGTACTTC	TRBV5-4	.	TRBJ2-5	.
CATRGRKGNTEAFF	TGTGCCACCCGCGGGCGAAAGGGGAACACTGAAGCTTTCTTT	TRBV19	.	TRBJ1-1	.
CASSLEPGWEQYF	TGTGCCAGCAGCTTGGAACCGGGGTGGGAGCAGTACTTC	TRBV5-4	.	TRBJ2-7	.
CASSVDTSGGLQETQYF	TGTGCCAGCAGCGTAGATACTAGCGGGGGGTTACAAGAGACCCAGTACTTC	TRBV9	.	TRBJ2-5	TRBD2
CASSLDGALYEQYF	TGTGCCAGCAGCTTAGATGGGGCCTTGTACGAGCAGTACTTC	TRBV7-9	few	TRBJ2-7	.
CASSISRGAGELFF	TGTGCCAGTAGTATATCGCGGGGGGCCGGGGAGCTGTTTTTT	TRBV19	.	TRBJ2-2	TRBD2
CASSSGTPYNEQFF	TGTGCCAGCAGCTCGGGGACTCCTTACAATGAGCAGTTCTTC	TRBV13	.	TRBJ2-1	.
CASSRDRQETQYF	TGTGCCAGCAGCCGCGATCGACAAGAGACCCAGTACTTC	TRBV16	.	TRBJ2-5	.
CASSMSTGAPYEQYF	TGTGCCAGTAGTATGTCGACAGGTGCCCCCTACGAGCAGTACTTC	TRBV19	.	TRBJ2-7	.
CASSHGTGEGSYNSPLHF	TGTGCCAGCAGCCATGGGACGGGGGAAGGCTCCTATAATTCACCCCTCCACTTT	TRBV4-2	.	TRBJ1-6	.
CASSIPPGEQFF	TGTGCCAGTAGTATACCCCCCGGTGAGCAGTTCTTC	TRBV19	once	TRBJ2-1	.
CASSGLAGTDTQYF	TGTGCCAGCAGTGGACTAGCGGGGACAGATACGCAGTATTTT	TRBV2	.	TRBJ2-3	TRBD2
CASSIPGQGLNEQYF	TGTGCCAGTAGTATTCCGGGACAGGGGTTAAACGAGCAGTACTTC	TRBV19	once	TRBJ2-7	TRBD1
CASSYDRAGGSKQETQYF	TGTGCCAGCAGTTACGATCGGGCAGGGGGCTCCAAACAAGAGACCCAGTACTTC	TRBV6-2/TRBV6-3	.	TRBJ2-5	TRBD1
CASRLAGGNPSTDTQYF	TGCGCCAGCAGACTAGCGGGGGGGAATCCTAGCACAGATACGCAGTATTTT	TRBV23-1	.	TRBJ2-3	TRBD2
CASSARGLAGTGELFF	TGTGCCAGCAGCGCGAGGGGACTAGCGGGCACCGGGGAGCTGTTTTTT	TRBV9	once	TRBJ2-2	TRBD2
CASSPYARGQGAYQPQHF	TGTGCCAGTAGTCCTTATGCCCGCGGACAGGGGGCTTATCAGCCCCAGCATTTT	TRBV19	.	TRBJ1-5	TRBD1
CAGRGRGFYEQYF	TGTGCCGGTAGGGGGCGGGGATTCTACGAGCAGTACTTC	TRBV30	.	TRBJ2-7	.
CAISSGTGVEQYF	TGTGCCATCAGTTCCGGGACAGGGGTCGAGCAGTACTTC	TRBV10-3	.	TRBJ2-7	TRBD1
CASRVGTGDSTGELFF	TGTGCCAGCAGGGTTGGGACAGGGGATTCCACCGGGGAGCTGTTTTTT	TRBV9	.	TRBJ2-2	TRBD1
CASSTGTGGYEQYF	TGTGCCAGCAGCACCGGGACAGGGGGCTACGAGCAGTACTTC	TRBV11-3	.	TRBJ2-7	TRBD1
CASSQGSQNQETQYF	TGTGCCAGCAGCCAAGGGTCACAGAACCAAGAGACCCAGTACTTC	TRBV3-1/TRBV3-2	few	TRBJ2-5	.